This T cell receptor (beta chain) was profiled in a study of Ad26.COV2.S vaccination and SARS-CoV-2 variants. This clone was detected once. Per germline, CDR1 MNHEY and CDR2 SVGAGI. The CDR3 spans 13 residues. V was clipped by 6 bases and J by 5 bases; unmatched bases: 6. Stated treatment: around 19 received Ad26.COV2.S at low or high dose, single or two shots; about 5 received placebo; per-sample allocation not given. Collection of samples fell on day 63 after the first vaccine or placebo injection. Libraries were prepared by immunoSEQ multiplex PCR; TCRdb keeps only in-frame clonotypes and omits some of them. The sample shows about 680,000 clones, approximately 88% of them seen only once.

Sequencing used peripheral blood, obtained in a trial of Ad26.COV2.S vaccine versus placebo. The receptor was isolated from a person aged 18-60 years who received the Ad26.COV2.S COVID-19 vaccine or a placebo. This chain uses TRBV6-5 with TRBJ2-5; 7 bases match TRBD1. The CDR3 loop is CASRRQGIETQYF. The CDR3 coding sequence is TGTGCCAGCAGAAGACAGGGTATCGAGACCCAGTACTTC.